The clone carrying this TCR beta chain was counted only a few times. The antigen is not known. This sample was taken from a study of blood T cells in healthy people across ages. Points from the study as a whole: While age rose, TCR beta diversity per million T cells dropped in a roughly linear way.

For the second PCR, which ran for roughly 7 to 11 cycles, a sample-barcoded 5' primer and a J-beta primer mix were used. From the 5' RACE reads, TCRdb called clonotypes with MiXCR, one entry per CDR3 protein. In the table there are some 1,000,000 distinct CDR3 sequences, about 23% of which are singletons. The same data also contributed to another study, on T cells of mothers and their children.

The sequenced sample consisted of blood. The receptor's source is a girl aged 2 to 10 in good health.

In DNA form, the CDR3 reads TGTGCCAGCATGCGGACTAGCGGGACAAGCTCCTACAATGAGCAGTTCTTC. This sequence encodes CASMRTSGTSSYNEQFF. The chain combines TRBV6-1 with TRBJ2-1; 12 nucleotides align to TRBD2. CDR1 is MNHNS, CDR2 SASEGT, per germline. With V trimmed by 7 bases and J by 0 bases, 7 bases remained unmatched. This CDR3 has 17 amino acids.